This T cell receptor beta chain was profiled in a study of blood T cell repertoires in COVID-19. For the study at large: The analysed material was cDNA or gDNA that came from T cells, B-cell-depleted T cells, or PBMCs.

The CDR3 is 12 amino acids. Looked up from germline, CDR1 is SEHNR and CDR2 is FQNEAQ (reference sequence). Turning to this clone: The junction differs from germline at one of its ends, possibly a read error.

Cohort assignment relied on participant-reported clinical history. Data came from immunoSEQ multiplex PCR; TCRdb stores just in-frame clones and leaves some out. The repertoire has under 300,000 clones, roughly 88% of them found once; the top ten carry 2.5% to 3.5%. The sequencing input was PBMCs or T cells enriched from blood (not recorded which). V usage is TRBV7-9 and J usage is TRBJ1-6; the match to TRBD1 covers 10 bases. The sequence came from a woman aged 40 to 55 who had been exposed to COVID-19. Here the CDR3 DNA reads TGTGCCAGCAGCTTAGTTACCGGGACAGGGGTCTTT. Translating gives CASSLVTGTGVF.